This TCR beta chain appears in the sequencing data of a study of neurological immune-mediated disorders. TCRdb reprocessed the 5' RACE reads via MiXCR and lists one record per CDR3 protein. The table includes over 15,000 distinct CDR3 sequences, roughly 14% detected once. The CDR3 loop spans 13 amino acids. Trimming shortened V by 3 bases and J by 6 bases, and 12 bases separated the two germline ends. Germline-derived CDR1 and CDR2 are MNHEY and SMNVEV (reference sequence). In this sample, this clonotype turned up many times. This chain uses TRBV27 with TRBJ2-7, with D unresolved. Material: PBMCs. This receptor was identified in a man in his 60s with HTLV-1-associated myelopathy (HAM/TSP). CDR3 amino acids: CASSLAVGSEQYF. CDR3 DNA: TGTGCCAGCAGTTTGGCAGTGGGAAGCGAGCAGTACTTC.